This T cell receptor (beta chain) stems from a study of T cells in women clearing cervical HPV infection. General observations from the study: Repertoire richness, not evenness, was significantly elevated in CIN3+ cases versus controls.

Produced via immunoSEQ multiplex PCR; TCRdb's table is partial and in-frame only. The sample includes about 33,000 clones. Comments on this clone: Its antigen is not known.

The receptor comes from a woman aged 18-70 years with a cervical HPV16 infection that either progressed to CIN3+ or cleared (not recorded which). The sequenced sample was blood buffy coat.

The CDR3 bases that were read are TGTGCCAGTAGTTACGCGGGGGGGCCCGGGAATGAG. It codes for CASSYAGGPGNE. The whole CDR3 protein reads CASSYAGGPGNEQFF. V usage is TRBV19 and J usage is TRBJ2-1; 9 bases are a match to TRBD2. The CDR3 end is not reached by the read, which stops 3 residues before it; the germline J gene fills it in. Per the germline V gene, CDR1 is LNHDA and CDR2 is SQIVND (reference sequence). The CDR3 extends over 15 amino acids. Trimming took 5 bases from V and 7 from J; bases not matched to a gene: 9.